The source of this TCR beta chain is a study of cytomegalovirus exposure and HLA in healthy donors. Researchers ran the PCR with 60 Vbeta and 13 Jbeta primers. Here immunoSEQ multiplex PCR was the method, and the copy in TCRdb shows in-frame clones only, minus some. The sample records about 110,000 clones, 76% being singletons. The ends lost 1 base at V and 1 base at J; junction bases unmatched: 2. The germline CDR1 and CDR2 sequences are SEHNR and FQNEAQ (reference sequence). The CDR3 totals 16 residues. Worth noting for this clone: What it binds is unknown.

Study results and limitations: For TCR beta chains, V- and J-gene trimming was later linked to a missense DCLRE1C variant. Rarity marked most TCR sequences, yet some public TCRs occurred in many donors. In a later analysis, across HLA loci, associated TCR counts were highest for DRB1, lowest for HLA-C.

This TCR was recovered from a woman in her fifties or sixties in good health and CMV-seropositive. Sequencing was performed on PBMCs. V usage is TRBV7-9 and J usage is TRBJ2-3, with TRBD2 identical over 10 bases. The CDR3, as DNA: TGTGCCAGCAGCTTAGGGCTAGCGGGGGGCACAGATACGCAGTATTTT. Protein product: CASSLGLAGGTDTQYF. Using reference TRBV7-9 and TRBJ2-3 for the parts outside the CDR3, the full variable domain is DTGVSQNPRHKITKRGQNVTFRCDPISEHNRLYWYRQTLGQGPEFLTYFQNEAQLEKSRLLSDRFSAERPKGSFSTLEIQRTEQGDSAMYLCASSLGLAGGTDTQYFGPGTRLTVL.